The next 20 T cell receptor beta chains were all read from a single sample in a study of T-cell reconstitution after alpha-beta-depleted transplantation in children. Unique molecular identifiers were used to barcode this TCRbeta library. TCRdb analysed the PCR reads with MiXCR anew, one entry per CDR3 protein. Of about 300,000 distinct CDR3 sequences listed, 10% were seen once; the top ten hold less than 9%. Source: PBMCs, taken before TCRalphabeta/CD19-depleted stem cell transplant. Receptors originate from a boy younger than two with acute myeloid leukemia, due to receive a stem cell transplant.

This chain links TRBV7-9 with TRBJ2-5; D is uncertain. This CDR3 is built from 15 residues. CDR1 is SEHNR and CDR2 is FQNEAQ in the germline V gene (reference sequence). The V gene lost 0 bases and the J gene lost 5 bases, with 13 bases spanning the gap. The CDR3 nucleotides read TGTGCCAGCAGCTTAGCAGGTTCCCCCTCGGAGACCCAGTACTTC. Its translation is CASSLAGSPSETQYF.

This clonotype was detected a few times. The CDR3, as DNA: TGTGCCAGCAGCCAACCGGGACTAGCGGGACGCACAGATACGCAGTATTTT. It translates to CASSQPGLAGRTDTQYF. The J gene is TRBJ2-3, the V gene TRBV4-2, with 13 bases aligning to TRBD2. Germline CDR1 is LGHNA and CDR2 is YNFKEQ. The length of the CDR3 is 17 residues. The J segment lost 1 base and the V segment lost 2 bases, leaving 3 bases of the junction unmatched.

The sample holds many counts of this clonotype. This sequence joins TRBV12-3 or TRBV12-4 and TRBJ2-1, with no clear D. The V end lost 7 bases, the J end lost 5 bases, and 6 bases lay between the germline ends. This CDR3 is built from 11 residues. The CDR3 coding sequence is TGTGCCAGCACCTATGACAATGAGCAGTTCTTC. This gives the protein CASTYDNEQFF.

This clonotype was seen at least ten times. The chain combines TRBV20-1 with TRBJ1-1; D unresolved. The CDR3 covers 16 residues. Germline lookup yields CDR1 DFQATT and CDR2 SNEGSKA (reference sequence). Trimming removed 1 base from V and 0 bases from J, with 15 bases in between. This CDR3 reads CSARGLGREVNTEAFF. The DNA for the CDR3 is TGCAGTGCTAGAGGGTTGGGGAGGGAGGTGAACACTGAAGCTTTCTTT.

This clonotype was detected ten times or more. V and J are TRBV24-1 and TRBJ2-7; D gene ambiguous. The CDR3 consists of 14 residues. CDR1 KGHDR and CDR2 SFDVKD come from the germline V gene. V was clipped by 2 bases and J by 3 bases, with 10 bases between them. The CDR3 nucleotides read TGTGCCACCAGTGATTCGGGTTTAAACTACGAGCAGTACTTC. Amino acid sequence: CATSDSGLNYEQYF.

This sequence joins TRBV2 and TRBJ2-1; D is ambiguous. Germline V lookup: CDR1 SNHLY, CDR2 FYNNEI. Trimming left V 0 bases short and J 3 bases short, with 6 bases between. This CDR3 comprises 14 residues. CDR3 protein: CASSEAPDYNEQFF. For the CDR3, the DNA is TGTGCCAGCAGTGAAGCCCCGGACTACAATGAGCAGTTCTTC.

This clonotype was picked up many times. This sequence joins TRBV6-2 or TRBV6-3 and TRBJ2-1, with 10 bases fitting TRBD2. Germline V gives CDR1 MNHEY, CDR2 SVGEGT. After removal of 7 bases from V and 4 bases from J, the junction contained 4 bases not matched to a gene. CDR3 length: 14 amino acids. CDR3 region: CASISGRRYNEQFF. The CDR3 DNA reads as TGTGCCAGCATTAGCGGGAGGCGATACAATGAGCAGTTCTTC.

The V call is TRBV18, the J call TRBJ2-3, with 14 bases aligning to TRBD2. V was pared by 1 base and J by 3 bases, with 6 bases of the junction left unmatched. The CDR3 loop spans 18 amino acids. Germline assignment: CDR1 KGHSH and CDR2 LQKENI. For the CDR3, the DNA is TGTGCCAGCTCACCACGCTCGACTAGCGGGAGGGCTACAGATACGCAGTATTTT. Amino acids: CASSPRSTSGRATDTQYF.

This clonotype has ten or more counts. V and J are TRBV7-6 and TRBJ2-3; D unresolved. Germline loops: CDR1 SGHVS, CDR2 FNYEAQ. Deletions cut 4 bases from V and 6 bases from J, with 11 bases between. This CDR3 comprises 13 residues. DNA of the CDR3: TGTGCCAGCAGCTCCGCGCTAGTGGATACGCAGTATTTT. Its protein product is CASSSALVDTQYF.

In its sample, this clonotype was seen many times. The chain links TRBV25-1 to TRBJ2-5, with 7 bases matching TRBD1. J was trimmed by 1 base and V by 2 bases; bases with no gene match: 4. Germline lookup yields CDR1 MGHDK and CDR2 SYGVNS. This CDR3 region has 15 residues. CDR3 in DNA: TGTGCCAGCAGTGAAGGAAGGACAGGCCAAGAGACCCAGTACTTC. The encoded protein is CASSEGRTGQETQYF.

J is TRBJ1-2 and V is TRBV6-5; the match to TRBD1 covers 11 bases. The CDR3 contains 17 residues. J lost 7 bases, V lost 3 bases, and 13 bases had no gene match. The germline V gene encodes CDR1 MNHEY and CDR2 SVGAGI. CDR3 sequence: CASSYATPGQGESGYTF. In DNA, the CDR3 is TGTGCCAGCAGTTATGCTACCCCGGGACAGGGGGAATCTGGCTACACCTTC.

This clonotype showed up many times. CDR3 sequence (DNA): TGCGCCAGCAGTGAGTCGACTGTTGTATTGGGGACAGGGAGGCAAGAGACCCAGTACTTC. As protein: CASSESTVVLGTGRQETQYF. The rearrangement links TRBV10-2 to TRBJ2-5; 9 bases match TRBD1. Germline V CDR1 and CDR2: WSHSY, SAAADI. The CDR3 loop spans 20 amino acids. V trimming: 0 bases; J trimming: 2 bases; junction bases outside the gene matches: 16.

V gene TRBV19 combines with J gene TRBJ2-7; 9 nucleotides align to TRBD1. Trimming removed 9 bases from V and 9 bases from J; junction bases left unmatched: 18. The CDR3 extends over 15 amino acids. CDR1 is LNHDA, CDR2 SQIVND, per germline (reference sequence). The CDR3 nucleotides read TGTGCCAGCAGAGAGGACAGGGGAACTAGCAGGGGGCAGTACTTC. This encodes CASREDRGTSRGQYF.

This chain uses TRBV10-3 with TRBJ2-3, with 7 bases that match TRBD1. CDR1 and CDR2 from the germline V gene are ENHRY and SYGVKD. J gave up 2 bases and V 2 bases, and 13 bases lay outside the gene matches. This CDR3 has 18 amino acids. The CDR3 coding sequence is TGTGCCATCAGTGAGACCTCTTCTAGGGGGCCCTCCACAGATACGCAGTATTTT. Its translation is CAISETSSRGPSTDTQYF.

The chain is built from TRBV20-1 and TRBJ1-4; the D gene is possibly TRBD1 (5 bases). V lost 6 bases and J lost 5, with 19 bases in between. The length of the CDR3 is 15 residues. CDR1 and CDR2 from the germline V gene are DFQATT and SNEGSKA (reference sequence). The DNA for the CDR3 is TGCAGTGCCCCTGATGGGGGGACCCTGAATGAAAAACTGTTTTTT. This gives the protein CSAPDGGTLNEKLFF.

In this sample, this clonotype turned up a few times. The chain combines TRBV9 with TRBJ2-5, with D possibly being TRBD2 (6 bases). CDR1 SGDLS and CDR2 YYNGEE come from the germline V gene. The CDR3 totals 14 residues. The V end lost 4 bases, the J end lost 2 bases, and 12 bases lay between the germline ends. CDR3 sequence reads: CASSPGGQQETQYF. The DNA for the CDR3 is TGTGCCAGCAGCCCTGGAGGGCAGCAAGAGACCCAGTACTTC.

This clonotype occurred many times. J is TRBJ2-7 and V is TRBV29-1, with D uncertain. The CDR3 is 12 residues long. CDR1 and CDR2 from the germline V gene are SQVTM and ANQGSEA. The V gene lost 7 bases and the J gene lost 2 bases, with 12 bases spanning the gap. The CDR3 here is CSARKDAYEQYF. The CDR3 region has the DNA TGCAGCGCACGGAAGGATGCCTACGAGCAGTACTTC.

This clonotype was found a few times. This sequence joins TRBV9 and TRBJ2-7, with D hard to call. The CDR3 spans 14 residues. Germline V gives CDR1 SGDLS, CDR2 YYNGEE. Trimming pared 0 bases from V and 4 bases from J, leaving 11 bases between. The CDR3 spells CASSVGDREYEQYF. The CDR3 DNA reads TGTGCCAGCAGCGTAGGGGATCGCGAGTACGAGCAGTACTTC. The full variable domain, completed using reference TRBV9 and TRBJ2-7, is DSGVTQTPKHLITATGQRVTLRCSPRSGDLSVYWYQQSLDQGLQFLIQYYNGEERAKGNILERFSAQQFPDLHSELNLSSLELGDSALYFCASSVGDREYEQYFGPGTRLTVT.

The chain has TRBV28 and TRBJ2-1, with 8 bases aligning to TRBD1. CDR1 MDHEN and CDR2 SYDVKM come from the germline V gene. CDR3 size: 15 residues. With V trimmed by 6 bases and J by 5 bases, 9 bases remained unmatched. The CDR3 region is CASRPGDRRHNEQFF. The DNA for the CDR3 is TGTGCCAGCAGGCCGGGGGACAGGAGGCACAATGAGCAGTTCTTC.

The chain recombines TRBV2 with TRBJ1-1; D gene unclear. The V gene's germline CDR1 is SNHLY and CDR2 FYNNEI. V lost 5 bases and J 11 bases, leaving 15 bases between the germline ends. CDR3 length: 12 amino acids. The DNA of the CDR3 is TGTGCCAGCAGTTCGTCGCCTCCTGCGGCTTTCTTT. It specifies CASSSSPPAAFF.